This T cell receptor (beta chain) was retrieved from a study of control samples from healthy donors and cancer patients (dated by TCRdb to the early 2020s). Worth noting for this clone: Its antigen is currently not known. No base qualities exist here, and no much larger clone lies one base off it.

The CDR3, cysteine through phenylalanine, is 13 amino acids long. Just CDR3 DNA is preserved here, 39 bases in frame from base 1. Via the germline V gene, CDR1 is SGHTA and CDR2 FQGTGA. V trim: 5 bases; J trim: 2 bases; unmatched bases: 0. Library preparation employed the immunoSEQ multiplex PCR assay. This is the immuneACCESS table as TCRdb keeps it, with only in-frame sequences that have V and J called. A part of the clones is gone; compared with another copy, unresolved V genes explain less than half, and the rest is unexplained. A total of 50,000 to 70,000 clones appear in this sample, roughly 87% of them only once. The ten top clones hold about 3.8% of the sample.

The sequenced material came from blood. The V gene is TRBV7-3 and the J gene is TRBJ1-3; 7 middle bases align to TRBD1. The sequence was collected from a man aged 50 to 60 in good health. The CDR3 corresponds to CASSGTAGNTIYF. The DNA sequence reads TGTGCCAGCAGCGGGACAGCTGGAAACACCATATATTTT.